This T cell receptor beta chain appears in the sequencing data of a study of cytomegalovirus exposure and HLA in healthy donors. As for the study in general: Ancestry clustering placed about 86% of a few hundred genotyped donors in the Caucasian-associated cluster.

The CDR3 consists of 15 residues. Germline V CDR1 and CDR2: LNHNV, YYDKDF (reference sequence). On this clone itself: Its antigen remains unknown.

General study points: Reportedly, fewer N-insertions than the approximately 680-donor mean appeared in an Asian-associated ancestry cluster in a later analysis. Under in vitro conditions, a few CMV-associated chains were confirmed as specific for CMV antigens.

13 Jbeta primers and 60 Vbeta primers were used for the PCR. Sequencing used immunoSEQ multiplex PCR; TCRdb keeps in-frame clones, though not all of them. Found here are around 150,000 clones, 70% to 80% of them singletons; the top ten hold 3.5%. The rearrangement joins TRBV15 to TRBJ2-5, with 9 bases matching TRBD2. The J call may be incorrect, as the DNA end agrees better with TRBJ2-7. This TCR was recovered from a human donor in good health. The sample taken for sequencing was PBMCs. The CDR3 reads CATSRVSGSSYEQYF. As DNA, the CDR3 is TGTGCCACCAGCAGAGTTAGCGGGAGCTCCTACGAGCAGTACTTC.